The clone carrying this TCR beta chain was observed a few times. As originally analysed: The assay estimated nucleated cells by amplifying reference gene primers. The method was immunoSEQ multiplex PCR; TCRdb's version includes in-frame clones alone and lacks a portion of them. The V and J calls and clone size are taken from that table; D and trimming were inferred from the DNA. There are about 200,000 clones in the sample; 80% to 90% occur only once, and approximately 6.2% lies in the top ten. Germline CDR1 is SGHKS and CDR2 is YYEKEE (reference sequence). The CDR3 is made up of 13 amino acids. V was cut by 0 bases and J by 6 bases, with 9 bases left in between. These data originate in a study of blood T cell repertoires in COVID-19. Study in general: Samples of COVID-19 (acute and convalescent) were obtained from the United States, Italy and Spain. In each case, the material was cDNA or gDNA derived from T cells, B-cell-depleted T cells, or PBMCs.

The chain joins TRBV5-5 to TRBJ1-1; D not resolved. The TCR originated in a man aged 60 to 69 who had recovered from COVID-19. Sample: peripheral blood. This chain's CDR3 is CASSLVLSAEAFF. CDR3 sequence (DNA): TGTGCCAGCAGCTTGGTCCTGAGTGCTGAAGCTTTCTTT.